A selection of T cell receptor beta chains follows, all from one sample in a study of blood T cell repertoires in COVID-19. Generated by immunoSEQ multiplex PCR, the TCRdb table keeps only in-frame clones and is missing some. The sample holds tens of thousands of clones, about 70% seen once. The sample was peripheral blood. The receptors were sampled from a man aged 45 to 65 with active or convalescent COVID-19. Each CDR3 is given without its conserved first and last residue. The order of the fields is V gene, J gene, D gene, CDR3 protein. A D gene is named only where the DNA matches it firmly.

TRBV27	TRBJ1-2	TRBD1	ASSPLHLTGRGGYT
TRBV3-1/TRBV3-2	TRBJ1-2	NA	ASVGDISVT
TRBV18	TRBJ2-1	NA	ASSPDGGRYNEQF
TRBV7-9	TRBJ2-5	TRBD2	ASSLRTSGGAPGSETQY
TRBV19	TRBJ2-5	TRBD2	ASSIRGGDQETQY
TRBV4-1	TRBJ2-1	NA	ASSRTGQNPPNEQF
TRBV9	TRBJ2-2	TRBD2	ASSVGVSQRGNTGELF
TRBV11-3	TRBJ2-5	NA	ASSLRGPGETQY
TRBV30	TRBJ2-3	TRBD2	AWTSGGPTDTQY
TRBV7-2	TRBJ2-7	TRBD1	ASSSSRQGSY
TRBV4-3	TRBJ2-5	TRBD2	ASSQGQPGGETQY
TRBV30	TRBJ2-4	NA	AGRGRAKNIQY
TRBV7-2	TRBJ1-5	NA	ASSLGGMTFQPQH
TRBV5-1	TRBJ1-4	NA	ASSPAGGQGEKLF
TRBV7-2	TRBJ1-1	TRBD1	ASSFQTSGGTEAF
TRBV11-2	TRBJ1-5	TRBD1	ASSLDWTGEQPQH
TRBV11-3	TRBJ2-5	NA	ASSLDPPVKETQY
TRBV3-1/TRBV3-2	TRBJ2-2	NA	ASRLRGTNTGELF
TRBV4-2	TRBJ2-3	TRBD2	ASSQDWGRGGTDTQY
TRBV19	TRBJ1-6	NA	ASSVGSSYNSPLH
TRBV5-4	TRBJ2-5	NA	ASSLGPTETQY
TRBV4-3	TRBJ1-2	NA	ASSPGAGGGEGYT
TRBV6-1	TRBJ1-4	NA	ASSERGIGVVINEKLF
TRBV5-4	TRBJ1-4	NA	ASSNSPGDEKLF
TRBV6-5	TRBJ1-3	NA	ASSYQRGSGNTIY
TRBV24-1	TRBJ1-2	TRBD1	ATSGIRQGVEGYT
TRBV9	TRBJ1-1	NA	ASSVEATEMNTEAF
TRBV2	TRBJ2-1	NA	ASSATSGRINNEQF
TRBV5-1	TRBJ1-6	NA	ASSLRGDSPLH
TRBV20-1	TRBJ2-1	TRBD2	SASKTSGGLYEQF
TRBV5-4	TRBJ1-1	NA	ASSTRGSTEAF
TRBV30	TRBJ2-3	NA	AWVDSLRTDTQY
TRBV4-1	TRBJ2-2	TRBD1	ASSLRTGANTGELF
TRBV5-4	TRBJ1-2	NA	ASSPQSGGAHGYT
TRBV6-5	TRBJ1-1	NA	ASSYSIGGPTEAF
TRBV9	TRBJ2-3	TRBD1	ASSVEGQYTDTQY
TRBV6-5	TRBJ2-5	NA	ASGGWETQY
TRBV4-1	TRBJ1-2	TRBD1	ASRPPGQGAGYT
TRBV6-6	TRBJ1-1	TRBD1	ASSYRDRGGAF
TRBV2	TRBJ2-7	TRBD1	ASTKGEQGANEQY
TRBV19	TRBJ2-7	TRBD1	ASSRDRDEQY
TRBV30	TRBJ1-2	NA	AWSVQRAQPYGYT
TRBV11-2	TRBJ2-1	TRBD2	ASSLGLAMNNEQF
TRBV19	TRBJ2-1	TRBD1	ASSRTGVVYNEQF
TRBV5-1	TRBJ2-2	NA	ASSLSQARAGELF